The rows below give T cell receptor beta chains drawn from one sample of a study of molecular identifiers for immune sequencing clone quantification. TCRdb re-called the PCR reads through MiXCR, storing one row per CDR3 protein. This table holds approximately 590,000 distinct CDR3 sequences, 25% found once. The sample was naive CD8+ T cells from blood, with Jurkat cell RNA spiked in. The receptors here all came from a human donor in good health. Some libraries in this study had Jurkat cell RNA spiked in. Each CDR3 is given with its conserved first and last residue. Fields, in order: clone size, CDR3 length, J gene, D gene, V gene, CDR3 DNA, CDR3 protein. D genes are given only for firm matches. Clone size is given for some rows only: seen once, a few or many times, or a class if the clone is expanded.

many | 15 | TRBJ2-3 | NA | TRBV4-1 | TGCGCCAGCAGCCAAGTACCAAGCGGCACAGATACGCAGTATTTT | CASSQVPSGTDTQYF
many | 16 | TRBJ2-5 | NA | TRBV6-5 | TGTGCCAGCAGTTACTACCGGGACACGGGACAAGAGACCCAGTACTTC | CASSYYRDTGQETQYF
once | 14 | TRBJ1-1 | NA | TRBV29-1 | TGCAGTGTTGAAGCAGGGGTGCAGGACACTGAAGCTTTCTTT | CSVEAGVQDTEAFF
NA | 14 | TRBJ2-1 | TRBD2 | TRBV28 | TGTGCCAGCAGTCTTAGCGGGGGCCGCAATGAGCAGTTCTTC | CASSLSGGRNEQFF
many | 13 | TRBJ1-1 | NA | TRBV5-1 | TGCGCCAGCAGCGTCTACGAGAACACTGAAGCTTTCTTT | CASSVYENTEAFF
once | 14 | TRBJ1-5 | TRBD1 | TRBV19 | TGTGCCAGTAGTATAGACGAGGGGACAGATACGCAGCATTTT | CASSIDEGTDTQHF
NA | 15 | TRBJ2-1 | NA | TRBV12-3/TRBV12-4 | TGTGCCAGCAGTTCCCCAGGGCCCCCTTACAATGAGCAGTTCTTC | CASSSPGPPYNEQFF
few | 16 | TRBJ1-1 | NA | TRBV19 | TGTGCCAGTAGTATATACTACGTCGAGTTGGACACTGAAGCTTTCTTT | CASSIYYVELDTEAFF
NA | 14 | TRBJ2-7 | NA | TRBV7-9 | TGTGCCAGCAGCTTAGGGGGGGGCGGGATCGCGCAGTACTTC | CASSLGGGGIAQYF
NA | 14 | TRBJ2-7 | NA | TRBV10-3 | TGTGCCAACAGTGAAGGGGCCCCGCCCGACGCGCAGTACTTC | CANSEGAPPDAQYF
many | 14 | TRBJ1-1 | TRBD1 | TRBV10-3 | TGTGCCTACTCCGGGACAGACAAGAACACTGAAGCTTTCTTT | CAYSGTDKNTEAFF
many | 18 | TRBJ2-7 | NA | TRBV29-1 | TGCAGCGTTGAGGGGCGATACTCTCCGGGGGCAGGGACCTACGAGCAGTACTTC | CSVEGRYSPGAGTYEQYF
NA | 13 | TRBJ2-1 | TRBD1 | TRBV29-1 | TGCAGCGTAACAGGGGGCTCCTACAATGAGCAGTTCTTC | CSVTGGSYNEQFF
NA | 16 | TRBJ1-4 | NA | TRBV7-6 | TGTGCCAGCAGCTTAGCGACCCGGCGAACTAATGAAAAACTGTTTTTT | CASSLATRRTNEKLFF
few | 13 | TRBJ1-1 | NA | TRBV19 | TGTGCCAGTAGTATAGGAACGAACACTGAAGCTTTCTTT | CASSIGTNTEAFF
NA | 13 | TRBJ1-1 | TRBD1 | TRBV28 | TGTGCCAGCAGTCTTCGGACAGGGGCTGAAGCTTTCTTT | CASSLRTGAEAFF
NA | 13 | TRBJ2-2 | NA | TRBV29-1 | TGCAGCGTTGAGTACGGGAACCCCGGGGAGCTGTTTTTT | CSVEYGNPGELFF
many | 15 | TRBJ1-5 | NA | TRBV19 | TGTGCCAGTAGTACAGGCCAGGGGTTACGGCAGCCCCAGCATTTT | CASSTGQGLRQPQHF
many | 16 | TRBJ2-7 | NA | TRBV7-9 | TGTGCCAGCAGCACACCGAATGGGGCGGGGTCCGGCGAGCAGTACTTC | CASSTPNGAGSGEQYF
few | 14 | TRBJ2-7 | NA | TRBV6-2/TRBV6-3 | TGTGCCAGCAGTTACTCGATGGGGGGCAACGAGCAGTACTTC | CASSYSMGGNEQYF
NA | 15 | TRBJ1-4 | NA | TRBV12-3/TRBV12-4 | TGTGCCAGCAGTCCCGGACAAGCAACTAATGAAAATCTGTTTTTT | CASSPGQATNENLFF
NA | 22 | TRBJ2-3 | TRBD2 | TRBV4-1 | TGCGCCAGCAGCCAAGCCGGGGGATTCACCGGGACTAGCGGGGGAATCACAGATACGCAGTATTTT | CASSQAGGFTGTSGGITDTQYF
NA | 13 | TRBJ1-1 | NA | TRBV19 | TGTGCCAGTAAGGTTGCGGTGAACACTGAAGCTTTCTTT | CASKVAVNTEAFF
NA | 18 | TRBJ2-1 | TRBD2 | TRBV6-2/TRBV6-3 | TGTGCCAGCAGTTATACGGGACTAGCGGGAGGAGCCTACAATGAGCAGTTCTTC | CASSYTGLAGGAYNEQFF
NA | 17 | TRBJ2-1 | TRBD2 | TRBV7-9 | TGTGCCAGCAGCTTATTTGAGGGACTAGCCCACTACAATGAGCAGTTCTTC | CASSLFEGLAHYNEQFF
many | 16 | TRBJ2-4 | TRBD1 | TRBV7-9 | TGTGCCAGCAGCCGCGGACCGGGACAGGGGAAAAACATTCAGTACTTC | CASSRGPGQGKNIQYF
many | 12 | TRBJ2-7 | NA | TRBV7-2 | TGTGCCAGCAGACAACTAGGTACCGAGCAGTACTTC | CASRQLGTEQYF